Following are 22 T cell receptor beta chains from one sample sequenced in a study of blood T cell repertoires in COVID-19. Using immunoSEQ multiplex PCR, the repertoire was profiled, and TCRdb retains in-frame clones only, with some absent. The sample contains over 45,000 clones, 80% of which appear only once. Material: peripheral blood. The receptors here all came from a man aged 55 to 70 with acute or convalescent COVID-19.

This chain connects TRBV7-9 to TRBJ2-5; TRBD2 agrees at 12 bases. CDR1 is SEHNR and CDR2 is FQNEAQ in the germline V gene (reference sequence). There are 14 residues in the CDR3. J was trimmed by 5 bases and V by 8 bases; bases with no gene match: 6. The CDR3 is CASGTSGPTETQYF. CDR3 coding DNA: TGTGCCAGCGGGACTAGCGGGCCGACGGAGACCCAGTACTTC.

This clone was found once. The chain recombines TRBV28 with TRBJ2-7; the match to TRBD1 covers 8 bases. The CDR3 covers 16 residues. Germline V gives CDR1 MDHEN, CDR2 SYDVKM. V lost 3 bases, J lost 2 bases, and 9 bases stayed unmatched. The CDR3 DNA reads TGTGCCAGCAGTTTCCAGGTCGGGACAGGTGCCTACGAGCAGTACTTC. Its protein product is CASSFQVGTGAYEQYF.

The chain carries TRBV28 and TRBJ1-1, with D uncertain. The CDR3 consists of 11 residues. Germline CDR1 is MDHEN and CDR2 is SYDVKM. The V end lost 8 bases, the J end lost 8 bases, and 12 bases lay between the germline ends. CDR3: CASEVYGEAFF. CDR3 in DNA: TGTGCCAGCGAGGTGTACGGCGAAGCTTTCTTT.

This chain links TRBV3-1 (or the pseudogene TRBV3-2) with TRBJ1-5; D call uncertain. Germline CDR1 and CDR2: LGHDT and YNNKEL (reference sequence). The V gene lost 0 bases and the J gene lost 4 bases, with 4 bases spanning the gap. This CDR3 region has 13 residues. CDR3 in amino acids: CASSQDLNQPQHF. In DNA form, the CDR3 reads TGTGCCAGCAGCCAAGATCTGAATCAGCCCCAGCATTTT.

This clone was seen many times. This chain uses TRBV19 with TRBJ2-5; 9 positions match TRBD2. The CDR3 extends over 13 amino acids. The V segment lost 9 bases and the J segment 4 bases; nucleotides outside the gene matches: 6. Germline-derived CDR1 and CDR2 are LNHDA and SQIVND (reference sequence). The CDR3 sequence is CASGLAIRETQYF. As DNA, the CDR3 is TGTGCCAGCGGACTAGCGATTAGAGAGACCCAGTACTTC.

The chain recombines TRBV3-1 (or the pseudogene TRBV3-2) with TRBJ1-2; D is possibly TRBD1 (5 bases). Germline loops: CDR1 LGHDT, CDR2 YNNKEL (reference sequence). The CDR3 runs to 13 residues. V was clipped by 8 bases and J by 2 bases, with 12 bases between them. As DNA, the CDR3 is TGTGCCAGCGGGGCAGGTTTGAACTATGGCTACACCTTC. Protein product: CASGAGLNYGYTF.

J is TRBJ2-5 and V is TRBV5-8; D might be TRBD1 (5 bases). There are 13 residues in the CDR3. V gave up 2 bases and J gave up 5 bases, with 10 bases separating them. Germline loops: CDR1 SGHTS, CDR2 YDEGEE. This CDR3 is CASSFWGEETQYF. DNA of the CDR3: TGTGCCAGCAGCTTTTGGGGCGAGGAGACCCAGTACTTC.

This chain uses TRBV5-8 with TRBJ2-1; TRBD2 matches at 16 bases. The CDR3 is 18 residues long. Germline V gene data show CDR1 as SGHTS and CDR2 as YDEGEE. V shed 4 bases, J shed 6 bases, and the junction held 10 bases outside the gene matches. The CDR3 loop is CASSRPGLAGGLFNEQFF. The CDR3 region has the DNA TGTGCCAGCAGCCGACCGGGACTAGCGGGGGGGCTTTTCAATGAGCAGTTCTTC.

CDR3 residues: CASRETGDEQYF. The CDR3 nucleotides are TGTGCCAGCAGAGAGACAGGGGACGAGCAGTACTTC. This sequence joins TRBV5-6 and TRBJ2-7; 8 nucleotides line up with TRBD1. The CDR3 contains 12 residues. Germline-derived CDR1 and CDR2 are SGHDT and YYEEEE. V lost 5 bases, J lost 5 bases, and 3 bases stayed unmatched.

The chain joins TRBV7-9 to TRBJ1-4; D possibly corresponds to TRBD1 (5 bases). V was cut by 4 bases and J by 1 base, with 10 bases left in between. The CDR3 extends over 15 amino acids. Germline V CDR1 and CDR2: SEHNR, FQNEAQ (reference sequence). This CDR3 is CASSSPQGTNEKLFF. The CDR3 region has the DNA TGTGCCAGCAGCTCCCCCCAGGGAACTAATGAAAAACTGTTTTTT.

CDR3 loop: CASSPPPGGTEAFF. The CDR3 nucleotides are TGTGCCAGCAGCCCCCCTCCGGGGGGCACTGAAGCTTTCTTT. J is TRBJ1-1 and V is TRBV13, with D possibly being TRBD1 (5 bases). V lost 5 bases to trimming and J lost 4 bases, with 14 bases between them. The CDR3 totals 14 residues. The germline V gene has CDR1 PRHDT and CDR2 FYEKMQ (reference sequence).

The V call is TRBV12-3 or TRBV12-4, the J call TRBJ2-3; D is unclear. Trimming stripped 3 bases from V and 5 bases from J, with 3 bases between. The length of the CDR3 is 11 residues. The CDR3 region has the DNA TGTGCCAGCAGTTTTCTAGATACGCAGTATTTT. This sequence encodes CASSFLDTQYF.

This sequence joins TRBV19 and TRBJ2-7, with no clear D. Germline V gene lookup returns CDR1 LNHDA and CDR2 SQIVND (reference sequence). V dropped 7 bases and J dropped 0 bases, with 7 bases sitting between them. The CDR3 covers 12 residues. The CDR3 DNA follows: TGTGCCAGTATGAACAGCTCCTACGAGCAGTACTTC. This gives the protein CASMNSSYEQYF.

The rearrangement joins TRBV13 to TRBJ2-7, with 9 bases aligning to TRBD1. Looked up from germline, CDR1 is PRHDT and CDR2 is FYEKMQ (reference sequence). The CDR3 covers 15 residues. The junction had 7 bases not matched to a gene; V was cut back by 6 bases and J by 1 base. For the CDR3, the DNA is TGTGCCAGCAGACTAACCGGGACAGGGTCCTACGAGCAGTACTTC. Translation: CASRLTGTGSYEQYF.

The rearrangement joins TRBV21-1 to TRBJ2-5; the table's TRBD1 call for D was not verified on the DNA. TRBV21-1 is a pseudogene locus. The CDR3 has 15 residues. CDR3 DNA: TGTGCCACCGGCCGGACAGGGCCATTGAGGGAGACCCAGTACTTC. Protein: CATGRTGPLRETQYF.

The genes are TRBV5-6 and TRBJ1-1; D gene unclear. Germline values: CDR1 SGHDT, CDR2 YYEEEE. The CDR3 spans 14 residues. V was pared by 0 bases and J by 8 bases, with 14 bases between. CDR3 DNA sequence: TGTGCCAGCAGCTTGGCGGGGAGTCACCTCGAAGCTTTCTTT. Translating it yields CASSLAGSHLEAFF.

The J gene is TRBJ1-1, the V gene TRBV7-9, with D tentatively TRBD1 (6 bases). CDR1 SEHNR and CDR2 FQNEAQ come from the germline V gene (reference sequence). Trimming cost V 0 bases and J 8 bases, with 13 bases left between them. This CDR3 is built from 14 residues. CDR3 nucleotides: TGTGCCAGCAGCTTAGCGGCTTCTACAGGGGAAGCTTTCTTT. This sequence encodes CASSLAASTGEAFF.

This chain joins TRBV5-1 and TRBJ2-5; 7 bases align to TRBD1. Looked up from germline, CDR1 is SGHRS and CDR2 is YFSETQ. With 4 bases clipped from V and 5 bases from J, the junction kept 5 bases outside the gene matches. This CDR3 region has 13 residues. The CDR3 spells CASSPAQGETQYF. Written as DNA, the CDR3 is TGCGCCAGCAGCCCGGCACAGGGGGAGACCCAGTACTTC.

The DNA for the CDR3 is TGTGCCAGCAGCGTAGGGCAGGGTAACTATGGCTACACCTTC. Protein product: CASSVGQGNYGYTF. The chain couples TRBV9 to TRBJ1-2; D possibly corresponds to TRBD1 (5 bases). V lost 0 bases and J lost 1, with 7 bases in between. The CDR3 is made up of 14 amino acids. Germline V gives CDR1 SGDLS, CDR2 YYNGEE.

J is TRBJ2-5 and V is TRBV6-6; D gene unclear. In germline, CDR1 is MNHNY, CDR2 SVGAGI (reference sequence). The CDR3 has 13 amino acids. Trimming cost V 0 bases and J 10 bases, with 12 bases left between them. CDR3 sequence (DNA): TGTGCCAGCAGTTACTCATTAGTTGAGTACCAGTACTTC. This codes for CASSYSLVEYQYF.

The chain links TRBV3-1 (or the pseudogene TRBV3-2) to TRBJ1-4; D not resolved. Trimming left V 7 bases short and J 0 bases short, with 21 bases between. Germline CDR1 LGHDT, CDR2 YNNKEL (reference sequence). This CDR3 is 18 amino acids long. The CDR3 region has the DNA TGTGCCAGCACCAACAGTGACACGAGTCTTGCAACTAATGAAAAACTGTTTTTT. This sequence encodes CASTNSDTSLATNEKLFF.

The chain links TRBV21-1 to TRBJ2-3; the table names TRBD1, a call not compared with the DNA. TRBV21-1 is assigned pseudogene status. The CDR3 covers 15 residues. CDR3 protein: CASSKARWATDTQYF. CDR3 coding DNA: TGTGCCAGCAGCAAAGCTCGGTGGGCAACAGATACGCAGTATTTT.